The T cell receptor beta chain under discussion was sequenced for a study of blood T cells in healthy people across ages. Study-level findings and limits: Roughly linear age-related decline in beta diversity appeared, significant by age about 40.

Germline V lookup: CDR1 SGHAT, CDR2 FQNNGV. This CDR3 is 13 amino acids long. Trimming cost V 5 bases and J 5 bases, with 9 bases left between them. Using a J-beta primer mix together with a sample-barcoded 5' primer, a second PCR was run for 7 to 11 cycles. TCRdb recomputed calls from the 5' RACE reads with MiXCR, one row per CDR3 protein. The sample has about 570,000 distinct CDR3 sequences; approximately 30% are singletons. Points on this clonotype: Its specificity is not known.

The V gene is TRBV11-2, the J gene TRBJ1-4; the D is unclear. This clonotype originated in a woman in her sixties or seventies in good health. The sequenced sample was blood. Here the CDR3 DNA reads TGTGCCAGCAGCCCCCATAGGAATGAAAAACTGTTTTTT. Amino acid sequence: CASSPHRNEKLFF.